These T cell receptor beta chains were read from a single sample in a study of early T cells in non-severe SARS-CoV-2 infection. TCRdb ran MiXCR on the 5' RACE reads and lists one entry per CDR3 protein. The sample lists some 48,000 distinct CDR3 sequences; over 10% were seen once. The sample was whole blood. The origin of the receptors is an adult who was a healthcare worker with PCR-confirmed SARS-CoV-2 infection or an uninfected control (not recorded which). CDR3s leave out the opening cysteine and the closing phenylalanine or tryptophan. For some rows the clone size is stated as once, few or many, or as a class when expanded; others skip it.

cdr3_aa	v_call	j_call	cdr3_length	clone_size
ASSLADSSYNEQF	TRBV28	TRBJ2-1	13	.
ASSTTGHYEQY	TRBV7-9	TRBJ2-7	11	many
ASSSTPGTEHSTDTQY	TRBV7-9	TRBJ2-3	16	few
ASSPRTGADEQY	TRBV7-2	TRBJ2-7	12	few
ASSNLAGDDEQF	TRBV5-1	TRBJ2-1	12	once
ASSPTSPPNTGELF	TRBV6-6	TRBJ2-2	14	.
ASSPGTGEGYT	TRBV5-6	TRBJ1-2	11	many
ASSGGDYEQY	TRBV4-1	TRBJ2-7	10	.
ASRGLAGDRGGANVLT	TRBV27	TRBJ2-6	16	few
ASSSFVNTEAF	TRBV11-2	TRBJ1-1	11	.
ASSLDEVEAF	TRBV7-9	TRBJ1-1	10	many
ASSLASASGQAAQY	TRBV5-1	TRBJ2-5	14	many
ASSQRLASTGELF	TRBV5-4	TRBJ2-2	13	.
ATSDPLAGGPNEQF	TRBV24-1	TRBJ2-1	14	many
ASSDTGLGQY	TRBV25-1	TRBJ2-7	10	many
VTSRDGGTGAEKLF	TRBV15	TRBJ1-4	14	.
ASSQENTIY	TRBV7-2	TRBJ1-3	9	.
ASSLALDITYEQY	TRBV12-3/TRBV12-4	TRBJ2-7	13	few
ASSEGAGGPDTQY	TRBV9	TRBJ2-3	13	few
ASSPTNNRDRPTGANVLT	TRBV18	TRBJ2-6	18	many
ASSPMGQMNTEAF	TRBV18	TRBJ1-1	13	many
ASSSGTGTYNEQF	TRBV6-1	TRBJ2-1	13	many
ASSPNRGGPETQY	TRBV7-3	TRBJ2-5	13	many
ASSFWTSGSRTDTQY	TRBV5-1	TRBJ2-3	15	many
ASRPDPPDMKKLF	TRBV5-1	TRBJ1-4	13	.
AISGQGGDTEAF	TRBV10-3	TRBJ1-1	12	few
ASSVGTSGGLSYNEQF	TRBV9	TRBJ2-1	16	many
ASSLEGGRQSNTGELF	TRBV5-1	TRBJ2-2	16	many
ASSRPGQGARTEAF	TRBV6-6	TRBJ1-1	14	.
ASSLSRVDNEQF	TRBV12-3/TRBV12-4	TRBJ2-1	12	many
ASSYGQGMTNTEAF	TRBV12-3/TRBV12-4	TRBJ1-1	14	.
SAHDTGAGNTEAF	TRBV20-1	TRBJ1-1	13	many
ASSSFRGSNSYNEQF	TRBV7-2	TRBJ2-1	15	many
ACAWGSANTGELF	TRBV30	TRBJ2-2	13	many
SARWGQKVTEAF	TRBV20-1	TRBJ1-1	12	.
SVEVPAYGYT	TRBV29-1	TRBJ1-2	10	many
ASSLSRLTGELF	TRBV12-3/TRBV12-4	TRBJ2-2	12	.
ASSFSGTTETQY	TRBV5-1	TRBJ2-5	12	.
ATAGQANTEAF	TRBV18	TRBJ1-1	11	many
ASSLDHYGYT	TRBV5-6	TRBJ1-2	10	.
ASSRVFGGVDEQY	TRBV28	TRBJ2-7	13	many
ASSLGEGEAF	TRBV12-3/TRBV12-4	TRBJ1-1	10	.